This TCR beta chain was recovered during a study of T cell repertoires in cytomegalovirus infection (dated by TCRdb to between 2017 and 2020). With respect to the entire study: Alongside well-studied HLA-B-restricted epitopes, the peptide stimulations were aimed at recently identified HLA-C-restricted CMV epitopes, whose presentation resists viral immunomodulation. The HLA type of each donor mattered for the analysis, because public TCR beta signatures pointed to carriage of CMV infection along with the matching HLA type. Study-level results and caveats: In both this cohort and an independent roughly 350-donor cohort, the cumulative frequency of public TCR beta family members distinguished carriers of CMV infection plus the relevant HLA type. In the ex vivo response, HLA-C-restricted CMV-specific TCR beta clonotypes were dominant, and in two of eight donors the single most frequent clonotype came from this HLA-C-restricted group.

This clonotype came up a few times. The antigen it binds to is not known. There are no base qualities to consult, and no much larger clone falls within one base. For sequencing, an Illumina HiSeq 1500 was employed. Using fastp trimming at Q25 and MiXCR clonotype assembly, TCRdb reanalyzed the public sequencing data and kept in-frame beta chains. Here each entry gathers all rows of one CDR3 protein and keeps the most common genes and DNA. In all, the sample holds about 770,000 distinct CDR3 sequences, and roughly 28% of those were seen once. The top ten clones comprise about 12% of the sample. The V and J ends are trimmed by 3 bases and 3 bases, leaving 6 bases between them. The germline V gene supplies CDR1 ENHRY and CDR2 SYGVKD. The CDR3 sequence holds 12 residues, the cysteine and valine included. Kept here is only the CDR3 DNA, which spans 36 bases and is read in frame from base 1. Taken with the paper, the label for treatment or condition translates to: in vitro stimulation with specific CMV peptide epitopes to enrich CMV-specific T cells.

This receptor was identified in a human donor in good health (CMV status not recorded). Some clones in this sample may be carry-over from other donors' samples. Material: cultured CD8+ T cells from PBMCs, obtained from culture after CMV antigen stimulation. This sequence uses TRBV10-3 and TRBJ2-7, with the D gene not confidently named. CDR3 reads: CAISDNYYEQYV. The base sequence is TGTGCCATCAGTGACAATTACTACGAGCAGTACGTC.